The 23 T cell receptor beta chains below were found in one sample sequenced in a study of lymphopenia after photon versus proton radiotherapy (dated by TCRdb to between 2019 and 2020). Library preparation employed the immunoSEQ multiplex PCR assay. Entries here come from immuneACCESS through TCRdb and include only in-frame sequences with V and J called. Some clones fail to appear in such tables; in the studies checked, an unresolved V gene covers under half of the shortfall, and the cause of the remainder is unknown. This sample gives about 62,000 clones in total; approximately 90% of them show up just once. Clones ranked in the top ten supply 9.5% to 15% of the sample. Sequences were derived from peripheral blood, sampled from a patient treated with proton-based radiotherapy. The receptors were sampled from an elderly man with esophageal cancer.

This sequence joins TRBV5-1 and TRBJ1-5; TRBD1 matches at 8 bases. Losses at the gene ends were 0 bases for V and 7 bases for J; bases not matched to a gene: 12. Germline V gene sequence: CDR1 SGHRS, CDR2 YFSETQ. This CDR3 contains 17 residues. CDR3 residues: CASSLGGATGVGQPQHF. The CDR3 DNA is TGCGCCAGCAGCTTGGGGGGTGCGACAGGGGTTGGGCAGCCCCAGCATTTT.

The chain joins TRBV29-1 to TRBJ2-5; 7 bases agree with TRBD2. This CDR3 spans 13 amino acids. Unmatched junction bases numbered 7, after V lost 7 bases and J lost 2 bases. CDR1 SQVTM and CDR2 ANQGSEA come from the germline V gene. CDR3 amino acids: CSAWGGFQETQYF. In nucleotides, the CDR3 is TGCAGCGCCTGGGGGGGGTTTCAAGAGACCCAGTACTTC.

The chain links TRBV29-1 to TRBJ2-5; TRBD2 might be the D (6 bases). CDR1 SQVTM and CDR2 ANQGSEA come from the germline V gene. The CDR3 has 13 amino acids. V dropped 5 bases and J dropped 2 bases, with 12 bases sitting between them. CDR3 sequence: CSVSLGTQETQYF. The CDR3 nucleotides are TGCAGCGTTAGCCTCGGGACTCAAGAGACCCAGTACTTC.

The V gene is TRBV2, the J gene TRBJ2-5; TRBD2 aligns across 7 bases. The germline gives CDR1 SNHLY, CDR2 FYNNEI. The CDR3 extends over 15 amino acids. The ends lost 6 bases at V and 5 bases at J; junction bases unmatched: 12. CDR3 residues: CASSAQGGSRETQYF. The CDR3 nucleotides read TGTGCCAGCAGCGCTCAGGGAGGGAGCAGGGAGACCCAGTACTTC.

This clone has a single count. The chain recombines TRBV5-1 with TRBJ2-5, with TRBD2 matching over 9 bases. Unmatched junction bases numbered 11, after V lost 4 bases and J lost 4 bases. CDR1 is SGHRS and CDR2 is YFSETQ in the germline V gene. This CDR3 comprises 16 residues. The CDR3 sequence is CASSLQGGRATETQYF. The CDR3 DNA reads TGCGCCAGCAGCCTCCAGGGCGGGAGGGCCACAGAGACCCAGTACTTC. Full variable domain (outside the CDR3, taken from reference TRBV5-1 and TRBJ2-5): KAGVTQTPRYLIKTRGQQVTLSCSPISGHRSVSWYQQTPGQGLQFLFEYFSETQRNKGNFPGRFSGRQFSNSRSEMNVSTLELGDSALYLCASSLQGGRATETQYFGPGTRLLVL.

The CDR3 DNA reads TGTGCAGCGGGAGGGCCCTACGGGTACGAGCAGTACTTC. Protein sequence: CAAGGPYGYEQYF. The rearrangement links TRBV27 to TRBJ2-7, with 10 bases that match TRBD2. Per the germline V gene, CDR1 is MNHEY and CDR2 is SMNVEV (reference sequence). The CDR3 is 13 residues long.

CDR3 region: CASSPLAGVDNEQFF. CDR3 in DNA: TGTGCCAGCAGCCCTCTGGCGGGGGTCGACAATGAGCAGTTCTTC. This chain joins TRBV7-2 and TRBJ2-1; 7 bases match TRBD2. The V and J ends lost 5 bases and 5 bases, in that order; junction bases with no gene match: 9. The CDR3 contains 15 residues. Germline V gives CDR1 SGHTA, CDR2 FQGNSA.

The genes are TRBV10-2 and TRBJ2-1, with no clear D. The germline gives CDR1 WSHSY, CDR2 SAAADI. Trimming took 6 bases from V and 6 from J, leaving 12 bases between them. The CDR3 extends over 13 amino acids. The CDR3 sequence is CASSWGEANEQFF. DNA of the CDR3: TGCGCCAGCAGCTGGGGTGAAGCCAATGAGCAGTTCTTC.

The chain has TRBV30 and TRBJ1-1; 8 bases align to TRBD1. V shed 1 base, J shed 4 bases, and the junction held 5 bases outside the gene matches. This CDR3 has 14 residues. The germline gives CDR1 GTSNPN, CDR2 SVGIG (reference sequence). CDR3 DNA: TGTGCCTGGAGTGGGGTCACAGGGGGCACTGAAGCTTTCTTT. Translation: CAWSGVTGGTEAFF.

This chain links TRBV5-1 with TRBJ2-1; 10 bases fit TRBD2. The CDR3 has 16 residues. Per the germline V gene, CDR1 is SGHRS and CDR2 is YFSETQ. J lost 3 bases, V lost 0 bases, and 3 bases had no gene match. The CDR3 here is CASSLVSSGGYNEQFF. CDR3 nucleotide sequence: TGCGCCAGCAGCTTGGTCTCTAGCGGGGGCTACAATGAGCAGTTCTTC.

In DNA form, the CDR3 reads TGCAGCGTAGACACCAGAAGGGAGGCGGCTTTCTTT. Translating gives CSVDTRREAAFF. The chain employs TRBV29-1 and TRBJ1-1; D is undetermined. The V end was cut by 6 bases, the J end by 11 bases, with 19 bases between. This CDR3 has 12 residues. From germline, CDR1 is SQVTM and CDR2 ANQGSEA.

The J gene is TRBJ2-7, the V gene TRBV30; maybe TRBD2 (7 bases). CDR3 length: 16 amino acids. Trimming stripped 0 bases from V and 0 bases from J, with 15 bases between. The germline V gene encodes CDR1 GTSNPN and CDR2 SVGIG (reference sequence). The CDR3 loop reads CAWSVWGRESSYEQYF. The CDR3 region has the DNA TGTGCCTGGAGTGTTTGGGGGCGGGAGAGCTCCTACGAGCAGTACTTC. Using reference TRBV30 and TRBJ2-7 for the parts outside the CDR3, the full variable domain is SQTIHQWPATLVQPVGSPLSLECTVEGTSNPNLYWYRQAAGRGLQLLFYSVGIGQISSEVPQNLSASRPQDRQFILSSKKLLLSDSGFYLCAWSVWGRESSYEQYFGPGTRLTVT.

This clone was seen only once. The rearrangement uses TRBV27 and TRBJ2-1, with 9 bases fitting TRBD2. The CDR3 length is 15 residues. Trimming cost V 5 bases and J 2 bases; bases outside gene matches: 4. Germline values: CDR1 MNHEY, CDR2 SMNVEV (reference sequence). The CDR3 here is CASSILAGAYNEQFF. The DNA of the CDR3 is TGTGCCAGCAGTATACTAGCGGGTGCCTACAATGAGCAGTTCTTC.

The chain has TRBV6-5 and TRBJ1-4; 9 nucleotides match TRBD1. Germline values: CDR1 MNHEY, CDR2 SVGAGI. With 6 bases clipped from V and 8 bases from J, the junction kept 10 bases outside the gene matches. CDR3 size: 15 residues. DNA of the CDR3: TGTGCCAGCAGCCAACCTGACAGGGGGGGAGAAAAACTGTTTTTT. Amino acid sequence: CASSQPDRGGEKLFF.

This chain joins TRBV5-1 and TRBJ1-1, with D uncertain. V was cut by 0 bases and J by 0 bases, with 6 bases left in between. The CDR3 totals 14 residues. Germline V gene data show CDR1 as SGHRS and CDR2 as YFSETQ. CDR3 protein: CASSLDRVNTEAFF. DNA of the CDR3: TGCGCCAGCAGCTTGGACCGGGTGAACACTGAAGCTTTCTTT.

The chain recombines TRBV10-3 with TRBJ2-7; 8 positions agree with TRBD1. The V gene end was trimmed by 10 bases and the J gene end by 5 bases; junction bases not matched to a gene: 10. Germline V gene sequence: CDR1 ENHRY, CDR2 SYGVKD. This CDR3 has 13 residues. Written as DNA, the CDR3 is TGTGCCACCGTGGCAGGGGGCTTGGACGAGCAGTACTTC. Translating gives CATVAGGLDEQYF.

The chain recombines TRBV5-1 with TRBJ1-3; the D gene is possibly TRBD1 (5 bases). The CDR3 runs 14 residues. From germline, CDR1 is SGHRS and CDR2 YFSETQ. Trimming removed 3 bases at V and 2 bases at J, with 9 bases between. CDR3 loop: CASSWGGPGNTIYF. CDR3 bases: TGCGCCAGCAGCTGGGGGGGTCCTGGAAACACCATATATTTT.

The chain employs TRBV7-6 and TRBJ2-5; 7 bases are a match to TRBD1. Germline lookup yields CDR1 SGHVS and CDR2 FNYEAQ. J was trimmed by 7 bases and V by 1 base; bases with no gene match: 15. The CDR3 is made up of 17 amino acids. CDR3 sequence reads: CASSLVGGQIIQGTQYF. CDR3 DNA sequence: TGTGCCAGCAGCTTAGTAGGGGGACAGATCATTCAGGGGACCCAGTACTTC.

This clone was seen a few times. V gene TRBV29-1 combines with J gene TRBJ1-6, with TRBD1 matching 7 bases. The germline CDR1 and CDR2 sequences are SQVTM and ANQGSEA. V trimming: 7 bases; J trimming: 7 bases; junction bases outside the gene matches: 7. The CDR3 has 13 residues. The CDR3 reads CSARQGGNSPLHF. Written as DNA, the CDR3 is TGCAGCGCCCGACAGGGTGGCAATTCACCCCTCCACTTT.

V is TRBV19 and J is TRBJ2-1; tentative D call: TRBD2 (5 bases). This CDR3 spans 15 amino acids. The germline gives CDR1 LNHDA, CDR2 SQIVND (reference sequence). V was cut by 3 bases and J by 8 bases, with 17 bases left in between. The CDR3, as DNA: TGTGCCAGTAGTATCCAGCGGAGGTTGGGCGATGAGCAGTTCTTC. It specifies CASSIQRRLGDEQFF.

The chain joins TRBV5-4 to TRBJ1-6, with D perhaps TRBD1 (6 bases). V was shortened by 4 bases and J by 1 base, with 12 bases between the two germline ends. The CDR3 contains 16 residues. Germline CDR1 reads SGHNT; CDR2 reads YYREEE (reference sequence). CDR3 loop: CASSPGGGSYNSPLHF. CDR3 DNA: TGTGCCAGCAGCCCGGGAGGGGGGTCCTATAATTCACCCCTCCACTTT.

This chain connects TRBV5-5 to TRBJ2-7; D remains ambiguous. Germline V CDR1 and CDR2: SGHKS, YYEKEE (reference sequence). The CDR3 has 15 residues. Between the trimmed V and J ends, which lost 1 base and 3 bases, there was a span of 14 bases. The CDR3 loop reads CASSLNGQKLYEQYF. CDR3 sequence (DNA): TGTGCCAGCAGCTTGAATGGTCAGAAGCTCTACGAGCAGTACTTC.

The rearrangement joins TRBV4-3 to TRBJ1-2; D perhaps matches TRBD1 (5 bases). The V end lost 7 bases, the J end lost 4 bases, and 10 bases lay between the germline ends. CDR1 and CDR2 from the germline V gene are LGHNA and YSLEER. The CDR3 spans 12 residues. In DNA, the CDR3 is TGCGCCAGCACCGGGGCGAGCTATGGCTACACCTTC. Translated, it gives CASTGASYGYTF.